The T cell receptor (beta chain) described here comes from a study of T cells in Graves' hyperthyroidism and ophthalmopathy. The V end lost 6 bases, the J end lost 5 bases, and 22 bases lay between the germline ends. This CDR3 is 15 amino acids long. Germline-derived CDR1 and CDR2 are SQVTM and ANQGSEA. Authors of the study amplified TCR beta CDR3 regions from RNA transcripts. RT-PCR in the first round (using the HTBI primer set) targeted the TCR CDR3. TCRdb itself ran the multiplex PCR reads through MiXCR, one entry per CDR3 protein. In the table there are around 300,000 distinct CDR3 sequences, roughly 15% of which are singletons. Patients showing uncontrolled infection, other autoimmune disease, pregnancy or lactation were ineligible. The sample holds a few counts of this clonotype.

V gene TRBV29-1 combines with J gene TRBJ1-2, with no clear D. This clonotype was obtained from a woman aged 25-40 years with Graves' hyperthyroidism that later progressed to Graves' ophthalmopathy. Sequencing was performed on blood. The CDR3 loop is CSVHLLPLDVYGYTF. DNA of the CDR3: TGCAGCGTGCACCTCCTCCCCCTGGACGTATATGGCTACACCTTC.